This T cell receptor (beta chain) stems from a study of technical replicates of blood from four donors (dated by TCRdb to about 2017). Deletion took 4 bases off V and 4 bases off J, with a span of 16 bases between the germline ends. The CDR3, cysteine through phenylalanine, is 15 amino acids long. Just the 45-base CDR3 DNA is kept, in frame starting at base 1. From a lookup of the germline V gene, CDR1 and CDR2 are ENHRY and SYGVKD. With respect to this clone: What antigen it recognizes has not been identified. No base-level quality is on record; no much larger clone is a single base apart.

The method was the immunoSEQ multiplex PCR assay. TCRdb took this table from immuneACCESS and kept in-frame rearrangements with V and J called. Such tables lack part of the clones; where checked against another copy, unresolved V genes explain under half of the gap, and the rest is unexplained. The sample contains some 85,000 clones, 90% to 95% of them found a single time. The top ten clonotypes cover approximately 0.41% of the sample. Recombination connected TRBV10-3 to TRBJ2-5, with TRBD2 perhaps the D gene, on 6 matching bases. This TCR was sampled from a human donor in good health. Sequenced sample: T cells isolated from PBMCs. The nucleotides read TGTGCCATCAGTGTCTCGGGAGAAGTCGGAGAGACCCAGTACTTC. Its product reads: CAISVSGEVGETQYF.